These T cell receptor beta chains were read from a single sample in a study of T cells in narcolepsy. Some clones are missing from TCRdb's copy, which holds only in-frame ones; the method was immunoSEQ multiplex PCR. The profile shows some 16,000 clones, approximately 72% of them singletons. Sample: CD45RA- memory CD8+ T cells from PBMCs. The receptor source for this set is a human donor with narcolepsy. Both conserved end residues are part of each CDR3. The D gene is left open where the match is weak. Only part of the rows carry a size: once, few, many, or a class if the clone is expanded.

V gene	clone size	J gene	D gene	CDR3 protein	CDR3 DNA
TRBV7-3	once	TRBJ2-1	NA	CASSLTGDISHNEQFF	TGTGCCAGCAGCTTAACGGGGGATATCTCTCACAATGAGCAGTTCTTC
TRBV6-5	NA	TRBJ2-1	TRBD1	CASRLRGQGFNEQFF	TGTGCCAGCAGATTACGGGGACAGGGGTTTAATGAGCAGTTCTTC
TRBV5-8	medium-sized	TRBJ1-1	NA	CASSPDPGYEAFF	TGTGCCAGCAGCCCGGACCCCGGGTATGAAGCTTTCTTT
TRBV6-5	NA	TRBJ2-1	NA	CASSYSRAQGHNEQFF	TGTGCCAGCAGTTACTCCCGGGCCCAGGGCCACAATGAGCAGTTCTTC
TRBV4-1	few	TRBJ2-1	TRBD2	CASSQGSGGMLEQFF	TGCGCCAGCAGCCAAGGCAGCGGGGGCATGTTGGAGCAGTTCTTC
TRBV4-1	NA	TRBJ2-7	NA	CASSQDQGNSYEQYF	TGCGCCAGCAGCCAAGATCAGGGTAATTCCTACGAGCAGTACTTC
TRBV6-6	few	TRBJ2-7	TRBD2	CASSYSGGTSSYEQYF	TGTGCCAGCAGTTACTCGGGGGGGACTAGCTCCTACGAGCAGTACTTC
TRBV7-9	NA	TRBJ1-2	NA	CASSLQQLF	TGTGCCAGCAGCTTACAACAGCTCTTC
TRBV20-1	NA	TRBJ2-7	NA	CSARAGSEQYF	TGCAGTGCTAGAGCAGGGAGCGAGCAGTACTTC
TRBV28	NA	TRBJ1-5	TRBD1	CASSLRQGMSNQPQHF	TGTGCCAGCAGTTTAAGACAGGGGATGAGCAATCAGCCCCAGCATTTT
TRBV19	NA	TRBJ2-3	NA	CASSLAGDSDTQYF	TGTGCCAGTAGCCTCGCCGGGGATTCAGATACGCAGTATTTT
TRBV10-3	NA	TRBJ2-7	NA	CAIMTGYEQYF	TGTGCCATCATGACAGGCTACGAGCAGTACTTC
TRBV2	NA	TRBJ2-4	NA	CASSQGPGGLAKNIQYF	TGTGCCAGCAGCCAAGGACCCGGGGGATTAGCCAAAAACATTCAGTACTTC
TRBV7-9	NA	TRBJ2-2	NA	CASRPSGGLSAYTGELFF	TGTGCCAGCAGACCTTCCGGGGGGCTAAGCGCCTACACCGGGGAGCTGTTTTTT
TRBV7-2	few	TRBJ1-2	NA	CASSLAARQDGYTF	TGTGCCAGCAGCTTAGCTGCCCGACAGGATGGCTACACCTTC
TRBV11-2	NA	TRBJ1-6	TRBD1	CASSLGSGQDLHF	TGTGCCAGCAGCTTAGGGTCGGGACAGGACCTCCACTTT
TRBV11-2	NA	TRBJ2-7	TRBD1	CASSLNDRRTGEGEQYF	TGTGCCAGCAGCTTAAATGACAGGCGGACAGGGGAAGGGGAGCAGTACTTC
TRBV7-6	NA	TRBJ1-3	NA	CASSLGRSSGNTIYF	TGTGCCAGCAGCTTAGGACGAAGCTCTGGAAACACCATATATTTT
TRBV2	NA	TRBJ2-1	NA	CASSVAESSYNEQFF	TGTGCCAGCAGCGTAGCGGAAAGCTCCTACAATGAGCAGTTCTTC
TRBV7-9	NA	TRBJ1-1	TRBD1	CASSLPGQFEAFF	TGTGCCAGCAGCCTCCCGGGACAGTTTGAAGCTTTCTTT
TRBV5-5	NA	TRBJ2-7	NA	CASSFSDTAYEQYF	TGTGCCAGCAGCTTCTCGGACACAGCCTACGAGCAGTACTTC
TRBV6-1	NA	TRBJ2-3	NA	CASSERRSVSTDTQYF	TGTGCCAGCAGTGAACGCAGGTCGGTCAGCACAGATACGCAGTATTTT
TRBV11-3	NA	TRBJ2-1	TRBD2	CASSPTGTSGRHEQFF	TGTGCCAGCAGCCCGACCGGGACTAGCGGGAGACATGAGCAGTTCTTC
TRBV28	NA	TRBJ2-3	NA	CASSFASSGTDTQYF	TGTGCCAGCAGTTTCGCGTCTAGCGGCACAGATACGCAGTATTTT
TRBV5-5	NA	TRBJ2-7	NA	CASSLGDRTPSYEQYF	TGTGCCAGCAGCTTGGGAGACAGGACACCCTCCTACGAGCAGTACTTC
TRBV12-5	NA	TRBJ2-5	TRBD1	CASGLQGLETQYF	TGTGCTAGTGGCTTACAGGGGTTGGAGACCCAGTACTTC
TRBV11-2	NA	TRBJ2-1	TRBD1	CASSHSTGPVEQFF	TGTGCCAGCAGCCACTCGACAGGGCCGGTTGAGCAGTTCTTC
TRBV7-3	NA	TRBJ2-7	NA	CASSRRGREYYEQYF	TGTGCCAGCAGCCGGAGGGGGCGGGAGTACTACGAGCAGTACTTC
TRBV7-8	NA	TRBJ2-2	NA	CASSLVDGSGELFF	TGTGCCAGCAGCTTAGTCGACGGTTCCGGGGAGCTGTTTTTT
TRBV6-5	NA	TRBJ2-7	TRBD2	CASSYSTSGGSYEQYF	TGTGCCAGCAGTTACTCTACTAGCGGGGGCTCCTACGAGCAGTACTTC
TRBV27	NA	TRBJ1-2	TRBD1	CVSGDRGGYTF	TGTGTCAGCGGGGACAGGGGTGGCTACACCTTC
TRBV7-9	NA	TRBJ2-7	TRBD2	CASSSGSFHEQCF	TGTGCCAGCAGTAGCGGGAGCTTCCACGAGCAGTGCTTC
TRBV9	NA	TRBJ2-7	NA	CASSVGGSSYEQYF	TGTGCCAGCAGCGTAGGAGGATCCTCCTACGAGCAGTACTTC
TRBV27	NA	TRBJ2-7	NA	CASSLTRVGEQYF	TGTGCCAGCTCACTCACCAGGGTAGGCGAGCAGTACTTC
TRBV5-6	NA	TRBJ2-3	NA	CASSLDPTDTQYF	TGTGCCAGCAGCTTGGATCCCACAGATACGCAGTATTTT
TRBV4-2	few	TRBJ1-1	NA	CASSQDPTGLGMTEAFF	TGTGCCAGCAGCCAAGACCCAACAGGCTTAGGGATGACTGAAGCTTTCTTT
TRBV12-5	few	TRBJ2-5	NA	CASGLDGSEGRETQYF	TGTGCTAGTGGTTTGGACGGGTCGGAGGGGAGAGAGACCCAGTACTTC
TRBV6-5	NA	TRBJ1-1	TRBD1	CASSYSTGTKTEAFF	TGTGCCAGCAGTTACTCGACAGGGACAAAGACTGAAGCTTTCTTT
TRBV7-9	NA	TRBJ2-2	NA	CASSLALTGELFF	TGTGCCAGCAGCTTAGCCCTCACCGGGGAGCTGTTTTTT
TRBV2	NA	TRBJ2-3	TRBD2	CASSEVTSVMGTDTQYF	TGTGCCAGCAGTGAAGTGACTAGCGTTATGGGCACAGATACGCAGTATTTT
TRBV13	NA	TRBJ2-7	NA	CASSPSTGNSYEQYF	TGTGCCAGCAGCCCCAGTACAGGGAACTCCTACGAGCAGTACTTC
TRBV11-1	NA	TRBJ2-5	NA	CASSLWGMGGETQYF	TGTGCCAGCAGCTTATGGGGGATGGGGGGAGAGACCCAGTACTTC